This TCR beta chain was identified in a study of lymphopenia after photon versus proton radiotherapy. The study's findings and limits: Proton therapy kept repertoires fairly stable, unlike photons, which gained effector/memory cells.

The data were produced by immunoSEQ multiplex PCR, yet TCRdb's version contains in-frame clones alone and is incomplete. The sample has about 60,000 clones, 84% seen once. Comment on this clone: Its matching antigen is unknown.

The V gene's germline CDR1 is MNHEY and CDR2 SMNVEV (reference sequence). The CDR3 covers 12 residues. V was pared by 5 bases and J by 10 bases, with 12 bases between. This clonotype was obtained from a man between 60 and 75 years old with pancreatic cancer. The chain joins TRBV27 to TRBJ2-1, with D hard to call. The input for sequencing was peripheral blood, taken from a patient treated with proton-based radiotherapy. The CDR3 DNA is TGTGCCAGCAGTCCACCCCTGGGAGAGCAGTTCTTC. This gives the protein CASSPPLGEQFF.